The 23 T cell receptor beta chains below all came from one sample that was sequenced in a study of blood T cell repertoires in COVID-19. Only in-frame clones appear in the TCRdb table, and some are missing; sequencing was by immunoSEQ multiplex PCR. The data show about 200,000 clones, 75% to 85% seen once. Source material: peripheral blood. All receptors come from a human donor in a cohort sampled during active COVID-19.

The chain links TRBV5-1 to TRBJ2-2; 14 bases line up with TRBD2. Germline V gene data show CDR1 as SGHRS and CDR2 as YFSETQ. The CDR3 covers 18 residues. The J segment lost 3 bases and the V segment lost 3 bases, leaving 7 bases of the junction unmatched. CDR3 bases: TGCGCCAGCAGCTCGGGAGGACTAGCGGGAGGTTACACCGGGGAGCTGTTTTTT. This encodes CASSSGGLAGGYTGELFF.

The genes are TRBV5-1 and TRBJ2-1, with D maybe TRBD1 (6 bases). The CDR3 spans 16 residues. CDR1 SGHRS and CDR2 YFSETQ come from the germline V gene. V was trimmed by 0 bases and J by 8 bases, leaving 18 bases between them. The CDR3 reads CASSLGVGGSVDEQFF. For the CDR3, the DNA is TGCGCCAGCAGCTTGGGGGTAGGGGGTAGTGTGGATGAGCAGTTCTTC.

This sequence joins TRBV5-1 and TRBJ2-5, with 7 bases that match TRBD1. With V trimmed by 3 bases and J by 5 bases, 4 bases remained unmatched. The CDR3 sequence is 13 residues long. Germline V gene data show CDR1 as SGHRS and CDR2 as YFSETQ. As DNA, the CDR3 is TGCGCCAGCAGCTCGGACAGGCCCGAGACCCAGTACTTC. It translates to CASSSDRPETQYF.

V usage is TRBV28 and J usage is TRBJ1-5; D is uncertain. The length of the CDR3 is 14 residues. Per the germline V gene, CDR1 is MDHEN and CDR2 is SYDVKM. Deletions cut 1 base from V and 4 bases from J, with 8 bases between. The chain's CDR3 is CASSLLDWNQPQHF. DNA of the CDR3: TGTGCCAGCAGTTTATTGGACTGGAATCAGCCCCAGCATTTT. The full variable domain, its missing parts supplied by reference TRBV28 and TRBJ1-5, is DVKVTQSSRYLVKRTGEKVFLECVQDMDHENMFWYRQDPGLGLRLIYFSYDVKMKEKGDIPEGYSVSREKKERFSLILESASTNQTSMYLCASSLLDWNQPQHFGDGTRLSIL.

The CDR3 loop reads CAIRGTGSNTEAFF. CDR3 in DNA: TGTGCCATCAGGGGGACAGGGTCGAACACTGAAGCTTTCTTT. The gene calls are TRBV10-3 and TRBJ1-1, with 9 positions matching TRBD1. The V gene end was trimmed by 6 bases and the J gene end by 1 base; junction bases not matched to a gene: 3. The CDR3 is made up of 14 amino acids. CDR1 and CDR2 from the germline V gene are ENHRY and SYGVKD.

The chain carries TRBV13 and TRBJ2-7; 7 bases fit TRBD1. CDR3 size: 13 residues. Trimming at V came to 5 bases and at J to 1 base, leaving 2 bases not matched to a gene. Germline V CDR1 and CDR2: PRHDT, FYEKMQ (reference sequence). In DNA, the CDR3 is TGTGCCAGCAGCGGGGGACAGTCCTACGAGCAGTACTTC. It yields the protein CASSGGQSYEQYF.

The chain uses TRBV3-1 (or the pseudogene TRBV3-2) and TRBJ2-1; 12 nucleotides agree with TRBD2. V lost 4 bases, J lost 7 bases, and 5 bases stayed unmatched. This CDR3 is built from 15 residues. The V gene's germline CDR1 is LGHDT and CDR2 YNNKEL (reference sequence). The CDR3 spells CASSPASGRGNEQFF. The CDR3 nucleotides read TGTGCCAGCAGCCCTGCTAGCGGGAGGGGGAATGAGCAGTTCTTC.

This clone was seen a single time. The rearrangement links TRBV12-5 to TRBJ2-1; TRBD1 might be the D (5 bases). There are 16 residues in the CDR3. Germline V gene data show CDR1 as LGHNT and CDR2 as FRNRAP. Trimming shortened V by 5 bases and J by 2 bases, and 16 bases separated the two germline ends. CDR3 bases: TGTGCTAGTGGTCCCAGGGTGAAGGGCCCCTACAATGAGCAGTTCTTC. It encodes CASGPRVKGPYNEQFF.

V and J are TRBV12-2 and TRBJ2-3; the table's D gene call, TRBD2, was not cross checked with the DNA. TRBV12-2 is listed as a pseudogene. This CDR3 spans 14 amino acids. The DNA of the CDR3 is TGTGCAAGTCGCTCGACAGCGGGACCAGATACGCAGTATTTT. Protein sequence: CASRSTAGPDTQYF.

This clone has a handful of counts. The chain joins TRBV19 to TRBJ2-1; possibly TRBD2 for D (6 bases). The CDR3 sequence is 14 residues long. Germline-derived CDR1 and CDR2 are LNHDA and SQIVND (reference sequence). Trimming stripped 2 bases from V and 7 bases from J, with 12 bases between. The CDR3, as DNA: TGTGCCAGTAGTATATCGGGACTCGCTAATGAGCAGTTCTTC. Amino acids: CASSISGLANEQFF.

This clone is a singleton in its sample. The V and J genes are TRBV10-1 and TRBJ2-1; TRBD2 matches at 8 bases. The V segment lost 3 bases and the J segment 7 bases; nucleotides outside the gene matches: 5. Germline loops: CDR1 WNHNN, CDR2 SYGVQD (reference sequence). This CDR3 contains 14 residues. The CDR3 here is CASSDNKRENEQFF. The CDR3 nucleotides are TGCGCCAGCAGTGATAATAAGCGGGAGAATGAGCAGTTCTTC.

The chain employs TRBV6-5 and TRBJ2-3, with 11 bases matching TRBD2. The trim removed 6 bases at V and 6 bases at J, leaving 5 bases unmatched. The CDR3 totals 14 residues. Germline V lookup: CDR1 MNHEY, CDR2 SVGAGI. The CDR3: CASRRTSGSDTQYF. The CDR3 bases are TGTGCCAGCAGACGCACTAGCGGGAGTGATACGCAGTATTTT.

CDR3 DNA sequence: TGTGCTAGTGGTCCAGGGGGTCTTTATAGCAATCAGCCCCAGCATTTT. Translation: CASGPGGLYSNQPQHF. The chain employs TRBV12-5 and TRBJ1-5, with 7 bases aligning to TRBD1. The CDR3 has 16 residues. V dropped 5 bases and J dropped 0; count of bases not matched to a gene: 7. The germline CDR1 and CDR2 sequences are LGHNT and FRNRAP. The full variable domain, its missing parts supplied by reference TRBV12-5 and TRBJ1-5, is DARVTQTPRHKVTEMGQEVTMRCQPILGHNTVFWYRQTMMQGLELLAYFRNRAPLDDSGMPKDRFSAEMPDATLATLKIQPSEPRDSAVYFCASGPGGLYSNQPQHFGDGTRLSIL.

V is TRBV2 and J is TRBJ1-5; possibly TRBD1 for D (5 bases). The germline gives CDR1 SNHLY, CDR2 FYNNEI. Trimming removed 6 bases at V and 0 bases at J, with 12 bases between. This CDR3 has 15 residues. The CDR3 is CASSAQGNSNQPQHF. Written as DNA, the CDR3 is TGTGCCAGCAGCGCCCAGGGAAATAGCAATCAGCCCCAGCATTTT.

The chain employs TRBV24-1 and TRBJ2-1, with TRBD2 matching 11 bases. CDR1 is KGHDR and CDR2 is SFDVKD in the germline V gene. The CDR3 length is 16 residues. The V and J ends lost 2 bases and 9 bases, in that order; junction bases with no gene match: 8. CDR3 sequence: CATSDWGTSGGGEQFF. In DNA form, the CDR3 reads TGTGCCACCAGTGATTGGGGGACTAGCGGAGGGGGTGAGCAGTTCTTC.

The J gene is TRBJ2-1, the V gene TRBV28, with a tentative D call TRBD1 (6 bases). Between the trimmed V and J ends, which lost 3 bases and 10 bases, there was a span of 10 bases. The CDR3 length is 12 residues. CDR1 is MDHEN, CDR2 SYDVKM, per germline. CDR3: CASSFHGTEQFF. The CDR3 DNA is TGTGCCAGCAGTTTCCACGGGACAGAGCAGTTCTTC.

The chain joins TRBV25-1 to TRBJ2-7; 10 bases align to TRBD1. Losses at the gene ends were 5 bases for V and 4 bases for J; bases not matched to a gene: 5. Germline CDR1 MGHDK, CDR2 SYGVNS. This CDR3 is 14 amino acids long. The CDR3 DNA reads TGTGCCAGCAGTTTCGGGACAGGGGTTTACGAGCAGTACTTC. Its translation is CASSFGTGVYEQYF.

This chain joins TRBV5-1 and TRBJ1-1, with 11 bases identical to TRBD1. The V and J ends lost 4 bases and 7 bases, in that order; junction bases with no gene match: 9. Germline assignment: CDR1 SGHRS and CDR2 YFSETQ. The CDR3 sequence is 15 residues long. CDR3 nucleotide sequence: TGCGCCAGCAGCATAGGACAGGGGGCGACTGGTGAAGCTTTCTTT. It translates to CASSIGQGATGEAFF.

The count of this clone is one. V usage is TRBV6-5 and J usage is TRBJ2-7, with D possibly being TRBD1 (6 bases). The germline V gene encodes CDR1 MNHEY and CDR2 SVGAGI. This CDR3 has 14 residues. Trimming took 5 bases from V and 2 from J, leaving 13 bases between them. The CDR3 reads CASSRGQNPYEQYF. The CDR3 coding sequence is TGTGCCAGCAGTCGAGGACAGAACCCCTACGAGCAGTACTTC.

The chain uses TRBV5-6 and TRBJ2-1; 7 bases fit TRBD1. The CDR3 spans 14 residues. Germline V CDR1 and CDR2: SGHDT, YYEEEE. Germline trimming cut 8 bases from V and 0 bases from J; bases unmatched to any gene: 5. CDR3 nucleotides: TGTGCCAGTCGACCAGGGGGCTCCTACAATGAGCAGTTCTTC. The encoded protein is CASRPGGSYNEQFF.

The genes are TRBV5-1 and TRBJ2-1; unclear D gene. CDR3 length equals 14 residues. Germline loops: CDR1 SGHRS, CDR2 YFSETQ. V was clipped by 0 bases and J by 0 bases, with 4 bases between them. The CDR3 sequence is CASSLGSSYNEQFF. As DNA, the CDR3 is TGCGCCAGCAGCTTGGGGAGCTCCTACAATGAGCAGTTCTTC.

The sample holds one count of this clone. The genes are TRBV2 and TRBJ1-1; 10 bases are shared with TRBD1. This CDR3 has 15 amino acids. Trimming took 3 bases from V and 6 from J; bases not matched to a gene: 7. CDR1 is SNHLY and CDR2 is FYNNEI in the germline V gene. CDR3 sequence: CASSEGQGLRAEAFF. The DNA for the CDR3 is TGTGCCAGCAGTGAGGGACAGGGGTTGAGGGCTGAAGCTTTCTTT.

CDR3 amino acids: CAISGIGLAGPDTQYF. CDR3 nucleotide sequence: TGTGCCATCAGTGGGATTGGACTAGCGGGACCAGATACGCAGTATTTT. The rearrangement links TRBV10-3 to TRBJ2-3, with 12 positions matching TRBD2. The J segment lost 4 bases and the V segment lost 4 bases, leaving 6 bases of the junction unmatched. Germline V CDR1 and CDR2: ENHRY, SYGVKD. The CDR3 is 16 residues long.